This T cell receptor beta chain was sequenced in a study of blood T cell repertoires in COVID-19. Overall study context: T cells, B-cell-depleted T cells, or PBMCs provided the cDNA or gDNA that served as material.

Per the germline V gene, CDR1 is MNHEY and CDR2 is SMNVEV (reference sequence). The V end was cut by 8 bases, the J end by 9 bases, with 21 bases between. This CDR3 has 14 amino acids. The table came from immunoSEQ multiplex PCR; TCRdb's copy has only in-frame clones and leaves some out. The sample lists fewer than 85,000 clones, about 90% seen once, with over 4% in the top ten. This clonotype was obtained from a man over 45 with active COVID-19. Sequenced sample: peripheral blood. This chain joins TRBV27 and TRBJ2-3, with D possibly being TRBD2 (5 bases). The CDR3 DNA sequence: TGTGCCAGCGGGCTTTGGGAGTTTGGAAACACGCAGTATTTT. Translated: CASGLWEFGNTQYF.